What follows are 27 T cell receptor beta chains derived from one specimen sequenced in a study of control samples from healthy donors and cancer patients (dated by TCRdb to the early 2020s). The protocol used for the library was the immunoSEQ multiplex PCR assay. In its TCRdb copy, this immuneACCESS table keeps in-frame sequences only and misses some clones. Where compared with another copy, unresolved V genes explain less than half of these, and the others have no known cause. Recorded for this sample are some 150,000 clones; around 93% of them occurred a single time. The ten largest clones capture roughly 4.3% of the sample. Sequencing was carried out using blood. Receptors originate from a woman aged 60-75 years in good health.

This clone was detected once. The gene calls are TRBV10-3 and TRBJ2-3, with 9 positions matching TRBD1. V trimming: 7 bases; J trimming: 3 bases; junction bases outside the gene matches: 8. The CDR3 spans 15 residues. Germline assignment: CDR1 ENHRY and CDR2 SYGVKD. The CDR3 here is CAITPGQGRTDTQYF. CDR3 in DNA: TGTGCCATCACCCCGGGACAGGGTAGGACAGATACGCAGTATTTT.

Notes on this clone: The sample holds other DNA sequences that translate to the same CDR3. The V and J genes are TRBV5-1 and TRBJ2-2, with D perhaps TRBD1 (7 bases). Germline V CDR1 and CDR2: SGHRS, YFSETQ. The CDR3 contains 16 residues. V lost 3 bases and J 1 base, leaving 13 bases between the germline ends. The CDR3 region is CASSWGDRKNTGELFF. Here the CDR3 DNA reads TGCGCCAGCAGCTGGGGGGACAGAAAGAACACCGGGGAGCTGTTTTTT. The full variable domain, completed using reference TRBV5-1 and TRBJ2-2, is KAGVTQTPRYLIKTRGQQVTLSCSPISGHRSVSWYQQTPGQGLQFLFEYFSETQRNKGNFPGRFSGRQFSNSRSEMNVSTLELGDSALYLCASSWGDRKNTGELFFGEGSRLTVL.

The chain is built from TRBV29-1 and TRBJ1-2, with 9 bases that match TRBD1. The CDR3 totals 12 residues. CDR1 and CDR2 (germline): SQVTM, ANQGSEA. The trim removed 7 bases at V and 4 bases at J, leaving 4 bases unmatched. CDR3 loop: CSGGQGGYGYTF. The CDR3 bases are TGCAGCGGGGGACAGGGAGGCTATGGCTACACCTTC.

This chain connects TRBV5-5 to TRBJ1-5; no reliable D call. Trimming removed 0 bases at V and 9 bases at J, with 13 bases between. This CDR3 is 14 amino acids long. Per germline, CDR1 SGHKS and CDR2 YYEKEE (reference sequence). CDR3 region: CASSLDSGRVPQHF. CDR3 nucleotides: TGTGCCAGCAGCTTGGACAGTGGTAGGGTGCCCCAGCATTTT. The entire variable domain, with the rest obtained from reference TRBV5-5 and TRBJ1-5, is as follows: DAGVTQSPTHLIKTRGQQVTLRCSPISGHKSVSWYQQVLGQGPQFIFQYYEKEERGRGNFPDRFSARQFPNYSSELNVNALLLGDSALYLCASSLDSGRVPQHFGDGTRLSIL.

The CDR3 reads CASSQDWPSSYEQYF. CDR3 coding DNA: TGTGCCAGCAGCCAAGATTGGCCAAGCTCCTACGAGCAGTACTTC. This chain uses TRBV4-2 with TRBJ2-7; no clear D. Germline assignment: CDR1 LGHNA and CDR2 YNFKEQ. V shed 0 bases and J shed 0 bases, with 9 bases lying between them. The CDR3 runs 15 residues.

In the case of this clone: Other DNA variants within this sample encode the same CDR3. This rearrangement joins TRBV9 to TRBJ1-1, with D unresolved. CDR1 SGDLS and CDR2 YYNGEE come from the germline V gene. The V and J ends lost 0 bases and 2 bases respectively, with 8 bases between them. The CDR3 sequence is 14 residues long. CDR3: CASSVGGDNTEAFF. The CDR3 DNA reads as TGTGCCAGCAGCGTAGGGGGTGATAACACTGAAGCTTTCTTT.

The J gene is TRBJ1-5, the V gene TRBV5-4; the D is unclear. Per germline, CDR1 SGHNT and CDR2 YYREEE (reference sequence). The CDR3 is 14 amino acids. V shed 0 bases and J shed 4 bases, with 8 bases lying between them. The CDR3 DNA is TGTGCCAGCAGCTTGGATCCCGAGAATCAGCCCCAGCATTTT. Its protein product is CASSLDPENQPQHF.

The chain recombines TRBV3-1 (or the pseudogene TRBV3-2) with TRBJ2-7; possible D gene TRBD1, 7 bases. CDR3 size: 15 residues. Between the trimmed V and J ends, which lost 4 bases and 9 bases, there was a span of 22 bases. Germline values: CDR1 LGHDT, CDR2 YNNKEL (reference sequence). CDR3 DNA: TGTGCCAGCAGCCTAGGGATCCAGGGGGGTGACGGGCAGTACTTC. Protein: CASSLGIQGGDGQYF.

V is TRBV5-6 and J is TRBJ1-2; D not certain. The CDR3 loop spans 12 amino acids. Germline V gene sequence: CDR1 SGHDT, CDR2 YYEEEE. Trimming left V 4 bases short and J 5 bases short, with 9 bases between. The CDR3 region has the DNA TGTGCCAGCAGCCCCGGACGGTATGGCTACACCTTC. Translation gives CASSPGRYGYTF.

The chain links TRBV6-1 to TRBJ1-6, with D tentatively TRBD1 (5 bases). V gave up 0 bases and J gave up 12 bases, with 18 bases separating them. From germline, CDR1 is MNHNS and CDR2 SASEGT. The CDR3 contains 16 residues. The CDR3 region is CASSEAQWGEWRPLHF. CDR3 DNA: TGTGCCAGCAGTGAAGCGCAGTGGGGGGAGTGGAGACCCCTCCACTTT.

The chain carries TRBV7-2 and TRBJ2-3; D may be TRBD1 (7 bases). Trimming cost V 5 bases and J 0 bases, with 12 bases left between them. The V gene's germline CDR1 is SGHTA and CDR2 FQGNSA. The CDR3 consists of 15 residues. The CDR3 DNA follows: TGTGCCAGCAGCCAGACAGGGACTAGCACAGATACGCAGTATTTT. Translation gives CASSQTGTSTDTQYF. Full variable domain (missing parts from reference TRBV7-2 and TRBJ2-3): GAGVSQSPSNKVTEKGKDVELRCDPISGHTALYWYRQSLGQGLEFLIYFQGNSAPDKSGLPSDRFSAERTGGSVSTLTIQRTQQEDSAVYLCASSQTGTSTDTQYFGPGTRLTVL.

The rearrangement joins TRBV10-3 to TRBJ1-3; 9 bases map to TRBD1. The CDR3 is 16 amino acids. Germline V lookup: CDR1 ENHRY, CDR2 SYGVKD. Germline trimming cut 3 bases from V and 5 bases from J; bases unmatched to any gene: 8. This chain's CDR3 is CAISDSRGQGRNTIYF. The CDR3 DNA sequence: TGTGCCATCAGTGACTCTCGGGGACAGGGAAGAAACACCATATATTTT.

The CDR3 sequence: CAISESGGGDRGSRRGYTF. In DNA, the CDR3 is TGTGCCATCAGTGAGTCCGGGGGAGGAGACAGGGGCTCCAGGCGTGGCTACACCTTC. The V call is TRBV10-3, the J call TRBJ1-2; 8 nucleotides line up with TRBD1. Germline-derived CDR1 and CDR2 are ENHRY and SYGVKD. The ends lost 0 bases at V and 7 bases at J; junction bases unmatched: 19. The CDR3 totals 19 residues.

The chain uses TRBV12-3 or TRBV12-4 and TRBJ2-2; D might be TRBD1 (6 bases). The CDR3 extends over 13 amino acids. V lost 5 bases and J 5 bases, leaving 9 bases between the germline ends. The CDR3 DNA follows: TGTGCCAGCAGTACAGGGTTGACCGGGGAGCTGTTTTTT. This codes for CASSTGLTGELFF.

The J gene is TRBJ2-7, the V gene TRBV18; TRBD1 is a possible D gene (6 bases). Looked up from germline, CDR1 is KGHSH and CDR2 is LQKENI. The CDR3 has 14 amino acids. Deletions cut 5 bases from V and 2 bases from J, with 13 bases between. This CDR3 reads CASSSSRTAYEQYF. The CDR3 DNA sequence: TGTGCCAGCTCATCGAGCCGGACAGCCTACGAGCAGTACTTC.

CDR3 nucleotide sequence: TGTGCCAGCAGCTCCACTCTAGAGTTGAGCTACGAGCAGTACTTC. Translation: CASSSTLELSYEQYF. The chain is built from TRBV5-6 and TRBJ2-7, with D hard to call. Per the germline V gene, CDR1 is SGHDT and CDR2 is YYEEEE. V shed 3 bases and J shed 3 bases, with 16 bases lying between them. The CDR3 length is 15 residues.

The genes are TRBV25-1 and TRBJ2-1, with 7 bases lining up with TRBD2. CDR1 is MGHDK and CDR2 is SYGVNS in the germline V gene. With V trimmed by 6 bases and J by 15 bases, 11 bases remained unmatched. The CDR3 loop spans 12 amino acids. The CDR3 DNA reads TGTGCCAGCAGGGAGGGGCTAGCGGATCGGTTCTTC. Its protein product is CASREGLADRFF.

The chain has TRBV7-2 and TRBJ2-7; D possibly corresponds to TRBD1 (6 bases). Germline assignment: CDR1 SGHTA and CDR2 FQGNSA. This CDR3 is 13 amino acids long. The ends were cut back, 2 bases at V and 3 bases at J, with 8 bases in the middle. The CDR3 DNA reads TGTGCCAGCAGCTTACCAGGGGTCTACGAGCAGTACTTC. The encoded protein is CASSLPGVYEQYF.

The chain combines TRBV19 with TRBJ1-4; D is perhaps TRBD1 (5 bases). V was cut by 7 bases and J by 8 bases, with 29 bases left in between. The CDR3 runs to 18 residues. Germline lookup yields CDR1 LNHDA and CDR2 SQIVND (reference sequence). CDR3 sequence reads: CASTAPDSQPTGREKLFF. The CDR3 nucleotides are TGTGCCAGTACCGCACCAGACAGCCAACCAACGGGGCGGGAAAAACTGTTTTTT.

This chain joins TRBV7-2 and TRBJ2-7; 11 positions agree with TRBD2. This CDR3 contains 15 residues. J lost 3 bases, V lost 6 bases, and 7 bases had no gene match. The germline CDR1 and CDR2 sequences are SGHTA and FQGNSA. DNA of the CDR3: TGTGCCAGCAGGCCAACTAGCGGGGGAATCTACGAGCAGTACTTC. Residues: CASRPTSGGIYEQYF. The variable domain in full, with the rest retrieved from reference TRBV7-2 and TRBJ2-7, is GAGVSQSPSNKVTEKGKDVELRCDPISGHTALYWYRQSLGQGLEFLIYFQGNSAPDKSGLPSDRFSAERTGGSVSTLTIQRTQQEDSAVYLCASRPTSGGIYEQYFGPGTRLTVT.

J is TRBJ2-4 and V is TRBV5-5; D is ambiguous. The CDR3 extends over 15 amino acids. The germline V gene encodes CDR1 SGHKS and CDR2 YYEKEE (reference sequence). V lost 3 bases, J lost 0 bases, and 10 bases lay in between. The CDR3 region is CASSYSALAKNIQYF. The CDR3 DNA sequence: TGTGCCAGCAGCTACTCGGCCCTAGCCAAAAACATTCAGTACTTC.

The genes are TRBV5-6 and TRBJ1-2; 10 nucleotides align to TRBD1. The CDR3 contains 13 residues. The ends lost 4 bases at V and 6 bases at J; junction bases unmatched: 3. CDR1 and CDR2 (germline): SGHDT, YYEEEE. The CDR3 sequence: CASSAGTGDGYTF. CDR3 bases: TGTGCCAGCAGCGCCGGGACAGGGGATGGCTACACCTTC.

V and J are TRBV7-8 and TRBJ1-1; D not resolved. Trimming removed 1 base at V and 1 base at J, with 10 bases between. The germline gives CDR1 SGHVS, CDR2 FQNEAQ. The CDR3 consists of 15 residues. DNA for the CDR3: TGTGCCAGCAGCTTAGGGCTTTTAGAGAACACTGAAGCTTTCTTT. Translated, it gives CASSLGLLENTEAFF. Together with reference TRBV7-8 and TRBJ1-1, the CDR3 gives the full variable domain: GAGVSQSPRYKVAKRGQDVALRCDPISGHVSLFWYQQALGQGPEFLTYFQNEAQLDKSGLPSDRFFAERPEGSVSTLKIQRTQQEDSAVYLCASSLGLLENTEAFFGQGTRLTVV.

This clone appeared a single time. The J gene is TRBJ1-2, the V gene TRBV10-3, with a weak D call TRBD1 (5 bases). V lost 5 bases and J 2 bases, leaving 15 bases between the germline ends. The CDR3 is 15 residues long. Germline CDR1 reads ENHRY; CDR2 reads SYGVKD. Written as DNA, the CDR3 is TGTGCCATCAGTTCCGGGACGGGAAACAACTATGGCTACACCTTC. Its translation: CAISSGTGNNYGYTF.

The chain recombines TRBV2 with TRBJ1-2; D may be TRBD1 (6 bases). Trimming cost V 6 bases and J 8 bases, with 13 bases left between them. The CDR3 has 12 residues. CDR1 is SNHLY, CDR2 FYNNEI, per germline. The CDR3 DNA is TGTGCCAGCAGGGGGACATCAGGAGGCTACACCTTC. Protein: CASRGTSGGYTF. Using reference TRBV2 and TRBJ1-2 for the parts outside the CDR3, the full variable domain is EPEVTQTPSHQVTQMGQEVILRCVPISNHLYFYWYRQILGQKVEFLVSFYNNEISEKSEIFDDQFSVERPDGSNFTLKIRSTKLEDSAMYFCASRGTSGGYTFGSGTRLTVV.

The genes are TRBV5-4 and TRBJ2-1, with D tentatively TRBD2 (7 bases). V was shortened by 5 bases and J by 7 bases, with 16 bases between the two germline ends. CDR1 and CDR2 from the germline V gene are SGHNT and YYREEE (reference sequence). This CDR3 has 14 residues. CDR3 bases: TGTGCCAGCAGGGAGGGGGGGAGCGTAAATGAGCAGTTCTTC. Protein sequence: CASREGGSVNEQFF. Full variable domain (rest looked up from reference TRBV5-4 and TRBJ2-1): ETGVTQSPTHLIKTRGQQVTLRCSSQSGHNTVSWYQQALGQGPQFIFQYYREEENGRGNFPPRFSGLQFPNYSSELNVNALELDDSALYLCASREGGSVNEQFFGPGTRLTVL.

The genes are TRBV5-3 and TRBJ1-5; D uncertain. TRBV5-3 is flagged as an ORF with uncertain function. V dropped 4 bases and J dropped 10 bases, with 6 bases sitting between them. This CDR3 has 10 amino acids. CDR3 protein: CARSLSPQHF. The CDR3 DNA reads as TGTGCCAGAAGCCTAAGCCCCCAGCATTTT.